Listed below are T cell receptor beta chains from one sample, sequenced in a study of cytomegalovirus exposure and HLA in healthy donors. TCRdb keeps only in-frame clones here, not all; method: immunoSEQ multiplex PCR. The table records around 300,000 clones, almost 85% of them present only once. Sequenced material: PBMCs. The receptors come from a woman in her forties in good health and CMV-seropositive. CDR3s include the opening cysteine and the closing phenylalanine or tryptophan. A D gene is named only where the DNA matches it firmly. Only part of the rows carry a size: once, few, many, or a class if the clone is expanded.

TRBJ1-2	few	NA	TRBV6-6	TGTGCCAGCCTATATGGGCCGAACTATGGCTACACCTTC	CASLYGPNYGYTF
TRBJ1-5	few	NA	TRBV19	TGTGCCAGTAGTGCGGACAGCGGCAATCAGCCCCAGCATTTT	CASSADSGNQPQHF
TRBJ1-2	few	NA	TRBV29-1	TGCAGCGTCCTCGACTCGGGACTGAACTATGGCTACACCTTC	CSVLDSGLNYGYTF
TRBJ2-7	NA	TRBD1	TRBV5-1	TGCGCCAGCAGCCAGGGACAGGGGGTCGACGAGCAGTACTTC	CASSQGQGVDEQYF
TRBJ2-3	NA	TRBD2	TRBV11-3	TGTGCCAGCAGCCCGAAGACTAGCGGGAGTGTGACAGATACGCAGTATTTT	CASSPKTSGSVTDTQYF
TRBJ2-3	NA	NA	TRBV29-1	TGCAGCGTCGGGGGTGGGAGCCCAGATACGCAGTATTTT	CSVGGGSPDTQYF
TRBJ1-2	NA	TRBD1	TRBV30	TGTGCCTGGAGTGCCAGACAGGGTTCTGGCTACACCTTC	CAWSARQGSGYTF
TRBJ1-1	once	NA	TRBV7-9	TGTGCCAGTCTCGGAACAGGGAACACTGAAGCTTTCTTT	CASLGTGNTEAFF
TRBJ1-1	NA	NA	TRBV19	TGTGCCAGTAGTATAGTCCGGTACACTGAAGCTTTCTTT	CASSIVRYTEAFF
TRBJ2-7	NA	NA	TRBV14	TGTGCCAGCAGCCGTTCTTACGAGCAGTACTTC	CASSRSYEQYF
TRBJ2-3	few	NA	TRBV4-2	TGTGCCAGCAGCCGGACCCGGGACTTTTCAGATACGCAGTATTTT	CASSRTRDFSDTQYF
TRBJ1-1	NA	NA	TRBV2	TGTGCCACGGCCAGGGACACTGAAGCTTTCTTT	CATARDTEAFF
TRBJ1-6	NA	TRBD1	TRBV28	TGTGCCAGCACCCGGGGGGACAGGGCTAATTCACCCCTCCACTTT	CASTRGDRANSPLHF
TRBJ2-1	NA	NA	TRBV11-3	TGTGCCAGCAGCTTAGGTCCGGGTTCCGCAAGCTCCTACAATGAGCAGTTCTTC	CASSLGPGSASSYNEQFF
TRBJ2-5	NA	NA	TRBV11-3	TGTGCCAGCAGCTTAGTCGGGAAAGAGACCCAGTACTTC	CASSLVGKETQYF
TRBJ1-1	few	NA	TRBV6-6	TGTGCCAGCAGTTACTCGAGGATCGCTGGCACTGAAGCTTTCTTT	CASSYSRIAGTEAFF